The 27 T cell receptor beta chains below were found in one sample sequenced in a study of T-cell memory formation after mild COVID-19. TCRdb passed the 5' RACE reads through MiXCR, listing each CDR3 protein once. The sample contains roughly 300,000 distinct CDR3 sequences, 8% to 9% of which appear only once. The sample was PBMCs or a T cell subset sorted from them (not recorded which). The receptor source for this set is a young man who had mild COVID-19 (a few samples of this study predate the infection). Cell type and time point are not known.

This clonotype was seen at least ten times. This chain joins TRBV5-1 and TRBJ2-3; D ambiguous. The CDR3 loop spans 15 amino acids. Germline V gene data show CDR1 as SGHRS and CDR2 as YFSETQ. Trimming cost V 0 bases and J 1 base, with 9 bases left between them. CDR3 nucleotides: TGCGCCAGCAGCTTGGGAGAGTACGGCACAGATACGCAGTATTTT. This translates into CASSLGEYGTDTQYF.

This clonotype turned up a few times. The chain carries TRBV27 and TRBJ1-5; D gene unclear. The CDR3 extends over 15 amino acids. Trimming cost V 3 bases and J 2 bases, with 11 bases left between them. Germline CDR1 MNHEY, CDR2 SMNVEV (reference sequence). DNA for the CDR3: TGTGCCAGCAGTTTTCTGGGTATGGGCAATCAGCCCCAGCATTTT. It specifies CASSFLGMGNQPQHF.

V and J are TRBV5-1 and TRBJ2-5; D call uncertain. The CDR3 is 16 amino acids. Germline-derived CDR1 and CDR2 are SGHRS and YFSETQ. V was pared by 0 bases and J by 0 bases, with 12 bases between. The CDR3 spells CASSLVGQFNQETQYF. The CDR3 nucleotides are TGCGCCAGCAGCTTGGTTGGGCAGTTCAACCAAGAGACCCAGTACTTC.

This clonotype was recorded a few times. This chain connects TRBV12-3 or TRBV12-4 to TRBJ1-1; D is unresolved. V was clipped by 5 bases and J by 5 bases, with 18 bases between them. CDR3 length: 15 amino acids. The CDR3 DNA follows: TGTGCCAGCAGTCCCACAGAGACACGAAAAACTGAAGCTTTCTTT. This encodes CASSPTETRKTEAFF.

The chain recombines TRBV7-9 with TRBJ2-3; D call uncertain. The V and J ends lost 7 bases and 0 bases respectively, with 14 bases between them. The V gene's germline CDR1 is SEHNR and CDR2 FQNEAQ (reference sequence). This CDR3 is 15 amino acids long. CDR3 in amino acids: CASNTEPGSTDTQYF. Here the CDR3 DNA reads TGTGCCAGCAACACCGAACCCGGAAGCACAGATACGCAGTATTTT.

This clonotype was seen many times. The rearrangement uses TRBV6-5 and TRBJ2-3; D remains unclear. The CDR3 sequence is 12 residues long. Trimming shortened V by 2 bases and J by 9 bases, and 9 bases separated the two germline ends. Germline V gene lookup returns CDR1 MNHEY and CDR2 SVGAGI. CDR3 sequence: CASSYVGETQYF. CDR3 bases: TGTGCCAGCAGTTACGTTGGGGAAACGCAGTATTTT.

This rearrangement joins TRBV5-1 to TRBJ1-1, with D unresolved. This CDR3 contains 14 residues. V was shortened by 2 bases and J by 1 base, with 9 bases between the two germline ends. Germline assignment: CDR1 SGHRS and CDR2 YFSETQ. The CDR3 loop reads CASSFAGSNTEAFF. The CDR3 DNA reads TGCGCCAGCAGCTTCGCAGGTTCGAACACTGAAGCTTTCTTT.

This clonotype appeared a few times. The gene calls are TRBV6-2 or TRBV6-3 and TRBJ1-5; D possibly corresponds to TRBD1 (6 bases). Germline V lookup: CDR1 MNHEY, CDR2 SVGEGT. V lost 4 bases, J lost 6 bases, and 10 bases lay in between. The CDR3 covers 13 residues. The CDR3 spells CASSSTGFQPQHF. The CDR3 DNA is TGTGCCAGCAGTTCAACAGGGTTTCAGCCCCAGCATTTT.

This chain links TRBV11-3 with TRBJ1-2; D perhaps matches TRBD1 (5 bases). CDR1 and CDR2 from the germline V gene are SGHNT and YENEEA. The CDR3 sequence is 15 residues long. Between the trimmed V and J ends, which lost 3 bases and 6 bases, there was a span of 17 bases. CDR3 in DNA: TGTGCCAGCAGCTTCTCCCTCGACAGCCCAAATGGCTACACCTTC. Protein: CASSFSLDSPNGYTF.

This clonotype was counted a few times. The CDR3 DNA reads as TGCGCCAGCACCCTCACAGGGACAGATACGCAGTATTTT. As protein: CASTLTGTDTQYF. The V call is TRBV5-1, the J call TRBJ2-3, with D possibly TRBD1 on 6 matching bases. Germline CDR1 and CDR2: SGHRS and YFSETQ. V was cut by 6 bases and J by 3 bases, with 11 bases left in between. This CDR3 has 13 residues.

Only a few counts were recorded for this clonotype. This chain joins TRBV24-1 and TRBJ2-1; no clear D gene. The CDR3 extends over 14 amino acids. In germline, CDR1 is KGHDR, CDR2 SFDVKD. Trimming pared 3 bases from V and 1 base from J, leaving 6 bases between. The CDR3 loop is CATSDVPSYNEQFF. DNA of the CDR3: TGTGCCACCAGTGATGTGCCGTCCTACAATGAGCAGTTCTTC.

This clonotype was detected only a few times. CDR3: CASSLWSGEYQETQYF. Written as DNA, the CDR3 is TGTGCCAGCAGTTTATGGTCCGGGGAGTACCAAGAGACCCAGTACTTC. This chain connects TRBV12-3 or TRBV12-4 to TRBJ2-5; D is possibly TRBD2 (5 bases). The CDR3 spans 16 residues. Between the trimmed V and J ends, which lost 2 bases and 0 bases, there was a span of 13 bases.

This clonotype has at least ten counts. V gene TRBV5-6 combines with J gene TRBJ2-7; D might be TRBD2 (7 bases). V was cut by 6 bases and J by 5 bases, with 18 bases left in between. The CDR3 runs 14 residues. In germline, CDR1 is SGHDT, CDR2 YYEEEE. CDR3 sequence (DNA): TGTGCCAGCACCGCCGGGGGGCCTTTTAACGAGCAGTACTTC. It specifies CASTAGGPFNEQYF.

This rearrangement joins TRBV5-1 to TRBJ1-4; tentatively, D is TRBD1 (5 bases). Trimming cost V 4 bases and J 4 bases, with 17 bases left between them. The CDR3 is 16 amino acids. Germline V gives CDR1 SGHRS, CDR2 YFSETQ. The CDR3 region is CASSAGRSSLNEKLFF. The CDR3 region has the DNA TGCGCCAGCAGCGCGGGACGGAGCAGCCTTAATGAAAAACTGTTTTTT. The full variable domain, with the rest looked up from reference TRBV5-1 and TRBJ1-4, is KAGVTQTPRYLIKTRGQQVTLSCSPISGHRSVSWYQQTPGQGLQFLFEYFSETQRNKGNFPGRFSGRQFSNSRSEMNVSTLELGDSALYLCASSAGRSSLNEKLFFGSGTQLSVL.

The CDR3 nucleotides read TGTGCCAGCTCACCACCCACTAGCGGGGCCACAGATACGCAGTATTTT. This translates into CASSPPTSGATDTQYF. The rearrangement uses TRBV18 and TRBJ2-3; TRBD2 aligns across 10 bases. The CDR3 length is 16 residues. CDR1 is KGHSH and CDR2 is LQKENI in the germline V gene. The V segment lost 0 bases and the J segment 2 bases; nucleotides outside the gene matches: 2.

CDR3 coding DNA: TGCAGCGTTGAAGACTCGGCACCCTATGGCTACACCTTC. It specifies CSVEDSAPYGYTF. The J gene is TRBJ1-2, the V gene TRBV29-1; D remains unclear. Trimming removed 0 bases at V and 4 bases at J, with 9 bases between. The CDR3 runs 13 residues. Looked up from germline, CDR1 is SQVTM and CDR2 is ANQGSEA.

This clonotype was detected a few times. The chain employs TRBV28 and TRBJ1-2; weak D call: TRBD1 (5 bases). The CDR3 is 15 amino acids. The ends were cut back, 6 bases at V and 3 bases at J, with 17 bases in the middle. Per the germline V gene, CDR1 is MDHEN and CDR2 is SYDVKM. CDR3 DNA sequence: TGTGCCAGCAGCACCTCCAGGGAATTGGACTATGGCTACACCTTC. Protein product: CASSTSRELDYGYTF.

This clonotype was picked up a small number of times. CDR3 region: CASSPGTSSRSDTQYF. The CDR3, as DNA: TGTGCCAGCAGTCCTGGCACTAGCAGCAGGTCAGATACGCAGTATTTT. V and J are TRBV27 and TRBJ2-3; D perhaps matches TRBD2 (6 bases). This CDR3 has 16 residues. Germline CDR1 is MNHEY and CDR2 is SMNVEV (reference sequence). The V gene lost 5 bases and the J gene lost 4 bases, with 19 bases spanning the gap.

This clonotype was detected many times. This chain links TRBV5-6 with TRBJ1-2; 8 nucleotides align to TRBD1. This CDR3 contains 15 residues. Germline V gene lookup returns CDR1 SGHDT and CDR2 YYEEEE. The V and J ends lost 4 bases and 3 bases, in that order; junction bases with no gene match: 8. The CDR3 bases are TGTGCCAGCAGCACCGCCGGACAGGGCTACTATGGCTACACCTTC. It is translated as CASSTAGQGYYGYTF.

V usage is TRBV6-2 or TRBV6-3 and J usage is TRBJ2-5; D uncertain. The germline V gene encodes CDR1 MNHEY and CDR2 SVGEGT. This CDR3 contains 14 residues. V lost 7 bases, J lost 5 bases, and 17 bases lay in between. CDR3 loop: CASTRSRTAETQYF. CDR3 bases: TGTGCCAGCACCCGGTCCAGGACCGCGGAGACCCAGTACTTC.

This clonotype was found many times. The chain joins TRBV5-1 to TRBJ2-1; TRBD2 is a possible D gene (5 bases). V shed 0 bases and J shed 5 bases, with 9 bases lying between them. Germline V gene sequence: CDR1 SGHRS, CDR2 YFSETQ. CDR3 length: 14 residues. This CDR3 is CASSLVGRDNEQFF. The CDR3 DNA reads as TGCGCCAGCAGCTTGGTAGGGCGGGACAATGAGCAGTTCTTC.

This clonotype appeared a few times. J is TRBJ2-1 and V is TRBV7-2, with D hard to call. V lost 4 bases to trimming and J lost 5 bases, with 9 bases between them. CDR3 length: 13 amino acids. Germline V lookup: CDR1 SGHTA, CDR2 FQGNSA. This chain's CDR3 is CASSSLLHNEQFF. CDR3 DNA: TGTGCCAGCAGCTCCCTACTTCACAATGAGCAGTTCTTC.

This clonotype was found a few times. The chain recombines TRBV5-1 with TRBJ2-3; 7 bases are shared with TRBD1. In germline, CDR1 is SGHRS, CDR2 YFSETQ. The junction had 4 bases not matched to a gene; V was cut back by 6 bases and J by 0 bases. This CDR3 contains 14 residues. CDR3 DNA: TGCGCCAGCACTGGGACAGCCAGCACAGATACGCAGTATTTT. Encoded protein: CASTGTASTDTQYF. The full variable domain, its missing parts supplied by reference TRBV5-1 and TRBJ2-3, is KAGVTQTPRYLIKTRGQQVTLSCSPISGHRSVSWYQQTPGQGLQFLFEYFSETQRNKGNFPGRFSGRQFSNSRSEMNVSTLELGDSALYLCASTGTASTDTQYFGPGTRLTVL.

The sample holds a few counts of this clonotype. The V call is TRBV28, the J call TRBJ2-2; D is possibly TRBD2 (5 bases). Germline CDR1 and CDR2: MDHEN and SYDVKM. V was clipped by 6 bases and J by 1 base, with 9 bases between them. The CDR3 contains 14 residues. CDR3 loop: CASRNGGNTGELFF. The CDR3 nucleotides read TGTGCCAGCAGGAATGGAGGGAACACCGGGGAGCTGTTTTTT.

This clonotype was seen a handful of times. The chain uses TRBV29-1 and TRBJ2-3; 7 bases line up with TRBD2. With 5 bases clipped from V and 0 bases from J, the junction kept 11 bases outside the gene matches. Germline V CDR1 and CDR2: SQVTM, ANQGSEA. This CDR3 is 16 amino acids long. The chain's CDR3 is CSVKGNPSGSTDTQYF. The CDR3, as DNA: TGCAGCGTTAAAGGGAACCCTAGCGGTAGCACAGATACGCAGTATTTT.

V and J are TRBV29-1 and TRBJ2-1, with D perhaps assigned TRBD1 or TRBD2 (6 bases each). The CDR3 is 17 amino acids. Germline lookup yields CDR1 SQVTM and CDR2 ANQGSEA. Deletions cut 0 bases from V and 0 bases from J, with 15 bases between. CDR3 in amino acids: CSVEDLGGSSSYNEQFF. Written as DNA, the CDR3 is TGCAGCGTTGAAGATCTGGGGGGCTCCAGCTCCTACAATGAGCAGTTCTTC.

The rearrangement links TRBV6-2 or TRBV6-3 to TRBJ1-5; weak D call: TRBD1 (6 bases). In germline, CDR1 is MNHEY, CDR2 SVGEGT. Trimming left V 2 bases short and J 4 bases short, with 21 bases between. The CDR3 runs to 18 residues. The CDR3 nucleotides are TGTGCCAGCAGTTACAGAGGGTACGGGACAAGGCAAAATCAGCCCCAGCATTTT. Its translation is CASSYRGYGTRQNQPQHF.